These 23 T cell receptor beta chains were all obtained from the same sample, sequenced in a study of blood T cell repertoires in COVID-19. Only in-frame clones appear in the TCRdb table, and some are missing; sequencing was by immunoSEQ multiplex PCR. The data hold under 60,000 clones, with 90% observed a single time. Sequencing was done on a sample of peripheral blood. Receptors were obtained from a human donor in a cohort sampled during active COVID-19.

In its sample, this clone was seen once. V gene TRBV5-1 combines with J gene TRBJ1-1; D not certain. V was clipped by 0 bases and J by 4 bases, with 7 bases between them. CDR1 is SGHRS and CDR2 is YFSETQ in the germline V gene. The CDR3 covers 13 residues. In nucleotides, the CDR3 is TGCGCCAGCAGCTTGGCAGGTGTCACTGAAGCTTTCTTT. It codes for CASSLAGVTEAFF.

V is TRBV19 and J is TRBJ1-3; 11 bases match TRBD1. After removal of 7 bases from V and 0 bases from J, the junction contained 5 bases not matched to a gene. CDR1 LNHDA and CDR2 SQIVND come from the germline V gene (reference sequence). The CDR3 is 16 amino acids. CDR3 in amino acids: CASMDRGRNSGNTIYF. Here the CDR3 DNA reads TGTGCCAGTATGGACAGGGGGCGAAACTCTGGAAACACCATATATTTT.

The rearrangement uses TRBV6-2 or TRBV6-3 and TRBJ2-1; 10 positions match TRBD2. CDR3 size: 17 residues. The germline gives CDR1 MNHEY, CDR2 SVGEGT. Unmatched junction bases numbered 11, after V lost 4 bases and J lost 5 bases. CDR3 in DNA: TGTGCCAGCAGTTTAACCCTAGCGGGAGTTCTGGACAATGAGCAGTTCTTC. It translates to CASSLTLAGVLDNEQFF.

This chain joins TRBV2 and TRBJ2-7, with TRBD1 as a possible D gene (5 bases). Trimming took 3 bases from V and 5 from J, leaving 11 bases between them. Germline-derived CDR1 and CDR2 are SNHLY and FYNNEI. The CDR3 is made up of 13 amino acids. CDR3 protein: CASSEQGTHEQYV. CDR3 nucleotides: TGTGCCAGCAGTGAGCAGGGTACCCACGAGCAGTACGTC.

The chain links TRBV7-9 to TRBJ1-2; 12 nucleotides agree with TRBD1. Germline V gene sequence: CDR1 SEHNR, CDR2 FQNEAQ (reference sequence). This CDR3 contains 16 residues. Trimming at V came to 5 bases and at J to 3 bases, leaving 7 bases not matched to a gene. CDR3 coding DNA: TGTGCCAGCAGCAAAAGGGGACAGGGGGCTGACTATGGCTACACCTTC. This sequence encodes CASSKRGQGADYGYTF.

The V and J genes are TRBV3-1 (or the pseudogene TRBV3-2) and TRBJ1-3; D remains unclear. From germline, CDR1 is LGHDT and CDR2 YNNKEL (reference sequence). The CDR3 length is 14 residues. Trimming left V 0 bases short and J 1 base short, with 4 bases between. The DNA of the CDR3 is TGTGCCAGCAGCCAAGAATTATCTGGAAACACCATATATTTT. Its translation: CASSQELSGNTIYF.

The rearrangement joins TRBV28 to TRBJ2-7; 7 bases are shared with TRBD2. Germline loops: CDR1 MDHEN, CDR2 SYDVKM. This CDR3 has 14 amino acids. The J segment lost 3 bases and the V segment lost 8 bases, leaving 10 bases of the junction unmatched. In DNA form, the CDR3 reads TGTGCCAGCGGATCGTTAGCGGGCGTCTACGAGCAGTACGTC. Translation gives CASGSLAGVYEQYV.

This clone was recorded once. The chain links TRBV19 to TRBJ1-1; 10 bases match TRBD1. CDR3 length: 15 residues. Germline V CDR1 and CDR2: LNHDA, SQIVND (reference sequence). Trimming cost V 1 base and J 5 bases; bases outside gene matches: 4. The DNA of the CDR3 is TGTGCCAGTAGTATAGTTGGGACAGGGGTTACTGAAGCTTTCTTT. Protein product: CASSIVGTGVTEAFF.

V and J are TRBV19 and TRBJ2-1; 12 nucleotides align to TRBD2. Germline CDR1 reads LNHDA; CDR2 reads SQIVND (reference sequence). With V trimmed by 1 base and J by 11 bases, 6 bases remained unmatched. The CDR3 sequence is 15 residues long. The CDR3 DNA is TGTGCCAGTAGTATAGGACTAGCGGGAGCCCATCAGCAGTTCTTC. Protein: CASSIGLAGAHQQFF.

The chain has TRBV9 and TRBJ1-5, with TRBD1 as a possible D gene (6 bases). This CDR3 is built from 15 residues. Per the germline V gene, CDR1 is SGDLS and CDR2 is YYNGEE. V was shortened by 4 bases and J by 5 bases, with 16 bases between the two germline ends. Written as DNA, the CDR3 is TGTGCCAGCAGCAATGGAAACAGGGACGATCAGCCCCAGCATTTT. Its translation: CASSNGNRDDQPQHF.

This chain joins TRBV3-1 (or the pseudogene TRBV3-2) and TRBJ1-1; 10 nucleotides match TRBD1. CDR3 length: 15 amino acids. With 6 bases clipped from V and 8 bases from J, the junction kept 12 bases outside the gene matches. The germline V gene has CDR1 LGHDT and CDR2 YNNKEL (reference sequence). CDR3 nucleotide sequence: TGTGCCAGCAGTCCAAAAGACAGGGGGCTTATCGAAGCTTTCTTT. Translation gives CASSPKDRGLIEAFF.

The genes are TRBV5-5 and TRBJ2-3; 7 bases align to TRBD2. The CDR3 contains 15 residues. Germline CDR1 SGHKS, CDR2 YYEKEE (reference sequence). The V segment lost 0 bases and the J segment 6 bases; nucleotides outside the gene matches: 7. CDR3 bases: TGTGCCAGCAGCTTGGGCCCGGGAGGTTACGATACGCAGTATTTT. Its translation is CASSLGPGGYDTQYF.

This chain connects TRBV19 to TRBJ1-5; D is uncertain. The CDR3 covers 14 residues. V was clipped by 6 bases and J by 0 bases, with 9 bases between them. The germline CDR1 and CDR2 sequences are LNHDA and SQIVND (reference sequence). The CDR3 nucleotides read TGTGCCAGTAGGAACAGTTATAGCAATCAGCCCCAGCATTTT. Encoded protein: CASRNSYSNQPQHF.

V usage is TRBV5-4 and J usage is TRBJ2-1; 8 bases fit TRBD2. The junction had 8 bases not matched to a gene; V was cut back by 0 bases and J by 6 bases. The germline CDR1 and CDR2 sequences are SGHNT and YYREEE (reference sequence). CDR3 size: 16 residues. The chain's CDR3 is CASSLATLAEVNEQFF. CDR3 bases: TGTGCCAGCAGCTTGGCTACACTAGCGGAGGTCAATGAGCAGTTCTTC.

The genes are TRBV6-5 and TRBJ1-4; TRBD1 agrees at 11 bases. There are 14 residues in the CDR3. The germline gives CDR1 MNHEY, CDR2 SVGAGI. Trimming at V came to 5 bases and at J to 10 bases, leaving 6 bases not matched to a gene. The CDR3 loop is CASSRGQGVAKLFF. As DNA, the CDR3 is TGTGCCAGCAGTAGGGGACAGGGGGTGGCAAAACTGTTTTTT.

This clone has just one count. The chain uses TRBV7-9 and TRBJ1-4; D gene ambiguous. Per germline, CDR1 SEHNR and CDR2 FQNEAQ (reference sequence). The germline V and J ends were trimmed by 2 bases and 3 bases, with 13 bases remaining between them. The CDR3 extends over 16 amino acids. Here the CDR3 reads CASSLINTAANEKLFF. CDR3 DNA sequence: TGTGCCAGCAGCTTAATAAACACGGCGGCTAATGAAAAACTGTTTTTT.

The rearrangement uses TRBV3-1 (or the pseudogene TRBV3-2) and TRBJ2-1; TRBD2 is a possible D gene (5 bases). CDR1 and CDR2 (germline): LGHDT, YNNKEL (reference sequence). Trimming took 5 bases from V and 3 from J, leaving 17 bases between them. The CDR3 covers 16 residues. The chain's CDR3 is CASSYNQASYYNEQFF. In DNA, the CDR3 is TGTGCCAGCAGCTACAACCAAGCTAGCTACTACAATGAGCAGTTCTTC.

The CDR3 region is CAISSDRGPNYGYTF. DNA of the CDR3: TGTGCCATCAGCTCCGACAGGGGACCTAACTATGGCTACACCTTC. The J gene is TRBJ1-2, the V gene TRBV10-3; 8 bases align to TRBD1. Trimming took 6 bases from V and 0 from J; bases not matched to a gene: 6. CDR3 size: 15 residues. CDR1 ENHRY and CDR2 SYGVKD come from the germline V gene.

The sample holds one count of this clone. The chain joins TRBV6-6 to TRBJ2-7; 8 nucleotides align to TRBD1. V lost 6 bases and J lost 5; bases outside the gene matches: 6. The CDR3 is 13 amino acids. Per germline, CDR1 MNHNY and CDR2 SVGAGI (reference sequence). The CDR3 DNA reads TGTGCCAGCAGCGACAGGGGTCTTCACGAGCAGTACTTC. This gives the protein CASSDRGLHEQYF.

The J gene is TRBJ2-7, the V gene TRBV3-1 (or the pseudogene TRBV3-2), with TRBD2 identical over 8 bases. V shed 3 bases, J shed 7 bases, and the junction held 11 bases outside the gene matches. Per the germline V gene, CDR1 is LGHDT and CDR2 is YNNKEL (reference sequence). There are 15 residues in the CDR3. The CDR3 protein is CASSQPAGALREQYF. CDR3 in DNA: TGTGCCAGCAGCCAGCCAGCGGGAGCACTGCGGGAGCAGTACTTC.

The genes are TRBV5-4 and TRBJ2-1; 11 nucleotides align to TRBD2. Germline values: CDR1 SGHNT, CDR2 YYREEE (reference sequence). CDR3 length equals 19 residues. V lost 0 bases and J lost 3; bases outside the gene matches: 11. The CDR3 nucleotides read TGTGCCAGCAGCTTGGGCACTATCACTAGCGGGAGTTTCTACAATGAGCAGTTCTTC. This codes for CASSLGTITSGSFYNEQFF.

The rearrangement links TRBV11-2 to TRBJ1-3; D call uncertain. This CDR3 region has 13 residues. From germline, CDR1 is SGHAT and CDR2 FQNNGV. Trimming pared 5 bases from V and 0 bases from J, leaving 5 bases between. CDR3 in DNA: TGTGCCAGCAGCCAGAACTCTGGAAACACCATATATTTT. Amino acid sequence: CASSQNSGNTIYF.

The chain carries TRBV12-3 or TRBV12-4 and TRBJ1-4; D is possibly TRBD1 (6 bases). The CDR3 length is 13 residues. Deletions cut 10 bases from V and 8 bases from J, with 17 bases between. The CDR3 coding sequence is TGTGCCACCACAAATTGGGGGCTCGAAAAACTGTTTTTT. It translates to CATTNWGLEKLFF.